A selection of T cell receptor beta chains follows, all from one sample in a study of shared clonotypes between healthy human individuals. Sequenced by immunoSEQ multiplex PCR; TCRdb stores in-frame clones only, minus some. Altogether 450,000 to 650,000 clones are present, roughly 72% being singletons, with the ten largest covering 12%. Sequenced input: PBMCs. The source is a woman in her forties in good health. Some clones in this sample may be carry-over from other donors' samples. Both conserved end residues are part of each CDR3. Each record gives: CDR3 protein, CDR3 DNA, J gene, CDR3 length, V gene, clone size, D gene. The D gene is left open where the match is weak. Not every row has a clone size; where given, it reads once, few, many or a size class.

CASSFGQGTGELFF | TGTGCCAGCAGCTTTGGACAGGGGACCGGGGAGCTGTTTTTT | TRBJ2-2 | 14 | TRBV11-3 | . | TRBD1
CASSSGLAGNYEQYF | TGTGCCAGCAGCTCGGGACTAGCGGGAAACTACGAGCAGTACTTC | TRBJ2-7 | 15 | TRBV5-5 | . | TRBD2
CASSQGRAQETQYF | TGTGCCAGTAGTCAGGGTAGGGCCCAAGAGACCCAGTACTTC | TRBJ2-5 | 14 | TRBV19 | . | .
CASSLEQGMTEAFF | TGTGCCAGCAGCTTGGAACAGGGGATGACTGAAGCTTTCTTT | TRBJ1-1 | 14 | TRBV5-4 | . | TRBD1
CASSLGRNEQFF | TGTGCCAGCAGCCTTGGTCGGAATGAGCAGTTCTTC | TRBJ2-1 | 12 | TRBV27 | few | .
CASSLAPGQDIFLWYF | TGCGCCAGCAGCTTGGCCCCTGGCCAGGACATCTTTCTCTGGTATTTT | TRBJ2-3 | 16 | TRBV5-1 | . | .
CASSQESGYGYTF | TGCGCCAGCAGCCAAGAATCGGGCTATGGCTACACCTTC | TRBJ1-2 | 13 | TRBV4-3 | once | .
CASSMKGQVIDEQYF | TGTGCCAGTAGTATGAAGGGACAGGTTATAGACGAGCAGTACTTC | TRBJ2-7 | 15 | TRBV19 | . | TRBD1
CASSKGRQGGEKLFF | TGTGCCAGCAGCAAAGGTCGTCAGGGTGGTGAAAAACTGTTTTTT | TRBJ1-4 | 15 | TRBV21-1 | . | .
CASITLNTEAFF | TGTGCCAGCATCACCTTGAACACTGAAGCTTTCTTT | TRBJ1-1 | 12 | TRBV4-2 | . | .
CASSVASPDYNEQFF | TGTGCCAGCAGCGTAGCTTCCCCTGATTACAATGAGCAGTTCTTC | TRBJ2-1 | 15 | TRBV9 | . | .
CASNLGRGGSGEQYF | TGTGCCAGCAATTTGGGGAGAGGGGGATCTGGCGAGCAGTACTTC | TRBJ2-7 | 15 | TRBV2 | . | .
CASSTLAGGWADTQYF | TGTGCCAGTAGTACACTAGCGGGAGGTTGGGCAGATACGCAGTATTTT | TRBJ2-3 | 16 | TRBV19 | . | TRBD2
CASKGVSNYEQYF | TGCGCCAGCAAAGGGGTCAGCAACTACGAGCAGTACTTC | TRBJ2-7 | 13 | TRBV5-1 | . | .
CASSVPLAGDTGELFF | TGTGCCAGCAGCGTACCACTAGCGGGAGACACCGGGGAGCTGTTTTTT | TRBJ2-2 | 16 | TRBV9 | . | TRBD2
CASSPPRGSGANVLTF | TGTGCCAGCAGTCCCCCCAGGGGATCTGGGGCCAACGTCCTGACTTTC | TRBJ2-6 | 16 | TRBV28 | . | .
CASSLYDRVYEQYF | TGTGCCAGCAGCTTATATGACAGGGTGTACGAGCAGTACTTC | TRBJ2-7 | 14 | TRBV5-6 | . | TRBD1
CASSYAARADYEQYF | TGTGCCAGCAGTTACGCGGCTAGGGCGGACTACGAGCAGTACTTC | TRBJ2-7 | 15 | TRBV6-5 | once | .